This TCR beta chain was sequenced in a study of shared clonotypes between healthy human individuals (dated by TCRdb to about 2020). A note on the overall study: The cohort included three men and a couple of women between 18 and 49 years of age. For each donor, CD4 naive and CD4 memory were each run on three plates, CD8 naive on two plates, and CD8 memory on one plate. To increase sequencing depth and limit assay-specific biases, different laboratories used diverse techniques to prepare libraries and sequence TCR repertoires. Between about 0.8 and 9.5 billion PBMCs per donor were obtained by leukapheresis. To estimate repertoire size and how much clonotypes are shared between individuals, the study performed deep sequencing of blood TCR repertoires from five healthy adults. General findings and caveats noted by the study authors: Sampling was restricted to blood, and TCR repertoires in tissues likely differ from the TCR repertoires found in blood. Compared with non-shared clonotypes, the clonotypes found in all four sorted-subset donors had higher generation probabilities. Even with the large sequencing depth, rarefaction of the sorted-subset datasets indicated that sequencing was incomplete. Based on pairwise subsampling, the degree of clonotype sharing among donors was expected to be affected by sequencing depth. Naive subsets generally had larger estimated clonotype richness than memory subsets. Because the study included only a small number of donors, the genetic and exposure-history diversity represented was limited. When a few donors were compared, the shared fraction of clonotypes was about 5% for naive CD4, 3.5% for naive CD8, 2% to 2.5% for memory CD4, and less than 0.45% for memory CD8.

CD8 naive samples were CD45RO-negative cells positively selected for CCR7, giving a CD45RA+CCR7+ population that excluded TemRA cells. Healthy HIV-negative adults with no recently reported acute infections or vaccinations were included as donors. Every donor was a Caucasian adult living in Nashville, Tennessee, USA. Blood was obtained by leukapheresis, after which PBMCs were separated by Ficoll-Histopaque density gradient centrifugation and cryopreserved in liquid nitrogen vapor phase. Analytical flow cytometry was used to check the purity and quantity of every magnetically sorted T cell population. From each sorted fraction, genomic DNA was isolated and quantified by UV absorbance on a Nanodrop 2000c. From cysteine to phenylalanine, the CDR3 is 13 amino acids long. CDR3 DNA is the only sequence kept; it has 39 bases, read in frame from the first base. Taken from the germline V gene, the CDR1 and CDR2 loops are SGHDT and YYEEEE. V sheds 4 bases and J sheds 7 bases, leaving 13 bases between their ends.

TCR CDR3 regions were amplified from genomic DNA by multiplex PCR using the deep immunoSEQ assay. Genomic DNA extracted from each cell subset was distributed evenly over all wells of several immunoSEQ 96-well plates, and each plate served as one replicate. For sorted subsets, around 200 ng genomic DNA, equal to about 30,000 T cell genomes, was loaded into each replicate PCR. Purified libraries were measured with a Qubit 3.0 fluorometer, size-checked on a Bioanalyzer 2100, and measured again with the KAPA Library Quantification kit. Each immunoSEQ 96-well plate was sequenced on its own single-read 150-cycle Illumina NextSeq 550 flow cell. The original pipeline was this. Because the immunoSEQ output included only junctional sequences and no quality scores, the filtering could not be the same as the filtering used for full-length reads. Sequences were annotated with PyIR, a Python wrapper for IgBLAST v1.9, and V/J genes and CDR3 were assigned using IMGT germline references. Reads with weak V/J assignments (E-value above 1e-6), missing CDR3, stop codons, out-of-frame junctions, or ambiguous translated residues were removed. A V3J clonotype was defined by an identical inferred V gene, J gene, and CDR3 amino acid sequence. Percentage overlap between repertoires was computed as shared unique clonotypes divided by the size of the smaller repertoire. Repertoire richness was assessed with RTK rarefaction, the Chao1 estimator, and Recon v2.1 estimates of unobserved clonotypes. Generation probabilities were computed with OLGA for all TCRbeta clonotypes obtained by the gDNA method from a few donors. TCRdb holds this immuneACCESS table with in-frame rearrangements only. Some clones are missing; in checked studies, unresolved V genes explain under half, and the rest has no known cause. The V and J calls and clone size are taken from that table; D and trimming were inferred from the DNA. The sample profile shows some 2.1 million clones; 80% to 95% of them were found once. The leading ten clones occupy 1.5% to 2% of the sample.

Of note for this clone: No cognate antigen has been identified for it. Base qualities are not recorded, but no much larger clone differs from it by a single base.

The chain employs TRBV5-6 and TRBJ2-3; the D region possibly corresponds to TRBD2 (7 bases align). The receptor comes from a man younger than 30 in good health. Some clones in this sample may be carry-over from other donors' samples. The sample comprised naive CD8+ T cells from PBMCs. The cell subset or site label for this specimen denotes: CD45RA+CCR7+. Here is the DNA: TGTGCCAGCAGCACCGGGGGGCGAAATACGCAGTATTTT. It specifies CASSTGGRNTQYF.